The T cell receptor beta chain described here comes from a study of T-cell memory formation after mild COVID-19. This CDR3 contains 15 residues. The germline gives CDR1 SGHRS, CDR2 YFSETQ. The V end was cut by 4 bases, the J end by 2 bases, with 16 bases between. MiXCR, run by TCRdb on the 5' RACE reads, gives a single entry per CDR3 protein. The repertoire has a few hundred thousand distinct CDR3 sequences, roughly 15% of them found once; the top ten carry 20% to 25%. This clonotype showed up many times. This chain joins TRBV5-1 and TRBJ2-7, with a possible D match to TRBD2 (7 bases). The specimen was PBMCs or a T cell subset sorted from them (not recorded which). The TCR sequence derives from a man in his late teens or twenties who had mild COVID-19 (a few samples of this study predate the infection). Cell type and time point are not known. Here the CDR3 reads CASSPAMGGPYEQYF. The CDR3 coding sequence is TGCGCCAGCAGCCCCGCTATGGGGGGGCCCTACGAGCAGTACTTC.